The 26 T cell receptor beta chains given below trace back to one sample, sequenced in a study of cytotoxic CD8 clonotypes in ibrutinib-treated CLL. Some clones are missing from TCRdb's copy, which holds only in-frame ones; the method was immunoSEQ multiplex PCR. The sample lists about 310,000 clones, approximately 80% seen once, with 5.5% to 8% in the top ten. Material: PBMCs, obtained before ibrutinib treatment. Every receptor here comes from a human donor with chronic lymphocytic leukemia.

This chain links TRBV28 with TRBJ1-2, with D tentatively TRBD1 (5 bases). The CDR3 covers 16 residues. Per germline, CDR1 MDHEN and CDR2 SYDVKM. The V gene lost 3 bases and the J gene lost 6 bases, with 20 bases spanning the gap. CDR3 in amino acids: CASSFRPGAVGDGYTF. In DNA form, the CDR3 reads TGTGCCAGCAGTTTTCGTCCGGGCGCCGTGGGGGATGGCTACACCTTC.

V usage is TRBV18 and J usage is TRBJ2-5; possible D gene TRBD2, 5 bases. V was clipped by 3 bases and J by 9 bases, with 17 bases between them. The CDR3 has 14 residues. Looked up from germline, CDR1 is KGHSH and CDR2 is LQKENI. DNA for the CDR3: TGTGCCAGCTCACCGGCGACAATGGGAGATCCCCAGTACTTC. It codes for CASSPATMGDPQYF.

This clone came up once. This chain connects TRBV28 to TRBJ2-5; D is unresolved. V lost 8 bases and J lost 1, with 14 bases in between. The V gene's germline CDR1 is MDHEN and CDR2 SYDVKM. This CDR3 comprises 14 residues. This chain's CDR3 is CASQRYQSQETQYF. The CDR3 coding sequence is TGTGCCAGCCAAAGGTACCAATCCCAAGAGACCCAGTACTTC.

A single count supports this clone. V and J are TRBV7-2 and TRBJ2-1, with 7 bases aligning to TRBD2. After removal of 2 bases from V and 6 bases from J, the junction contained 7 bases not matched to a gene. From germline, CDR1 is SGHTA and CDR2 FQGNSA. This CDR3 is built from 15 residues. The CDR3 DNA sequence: TGTGCCAGCAGCTTATTTGGCGGGAGTACCAATGAGCAGTTCTTC. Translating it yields CASSLFGGSTNEQFF. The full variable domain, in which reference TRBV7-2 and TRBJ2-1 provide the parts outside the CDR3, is GAGVSQSPSNKVTEKGKDVELRCDPISGHTALYWYRQSLGQGLEFLIYFQGNSAPDKSGLPSDRFSAERTGGSVSTLTIQRTQQEDSAVYLCASSLFGGSTNEQFFGPGTRLTVL.

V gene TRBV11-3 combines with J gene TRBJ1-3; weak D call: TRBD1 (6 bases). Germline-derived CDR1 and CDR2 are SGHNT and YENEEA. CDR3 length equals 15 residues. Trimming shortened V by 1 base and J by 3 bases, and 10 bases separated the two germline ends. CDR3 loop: CASSLAGTSGNTIYF. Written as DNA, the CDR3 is TGTGCCAGCAGCTTAGCGGGGACAAGTGGAAACACCATATATTTT.

CDR3 in amino acids: CASSEDLGLPYNEQFF. The CDR3 DNA reads as TGTGCCAGCAGTGAAGATTTAGGACTACCATACAATGAGCAGTTCTTC. This chain connects TRBV2 to TRBJ2-1; the D gene is possibly TRBD2 (6 bases). Germline loops: CDR1 SNHLY, CDR2 FYNNEI. Deletions cut 1 base from V and 4 bases from J, with 14 bases between. The CDR3 has 16 residues.

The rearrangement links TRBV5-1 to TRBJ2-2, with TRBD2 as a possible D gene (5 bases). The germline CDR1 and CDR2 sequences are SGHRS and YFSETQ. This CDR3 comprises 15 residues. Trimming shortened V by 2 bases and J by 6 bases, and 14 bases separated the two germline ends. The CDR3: CASSLFDLASGELFF. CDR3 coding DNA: TGCGCCAGCAGCTTATTCGACTTAGCGTCCGGGGAGCTGTTTTTT.

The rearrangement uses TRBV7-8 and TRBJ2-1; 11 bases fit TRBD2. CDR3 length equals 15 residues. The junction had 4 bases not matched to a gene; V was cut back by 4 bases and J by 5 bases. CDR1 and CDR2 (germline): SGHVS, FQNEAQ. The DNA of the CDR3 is TGTGCCAGCAGCTCGGGACTAGCGGACCACAATGAGCAGTTCTTC. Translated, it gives CASSSGLADHNEQFF.

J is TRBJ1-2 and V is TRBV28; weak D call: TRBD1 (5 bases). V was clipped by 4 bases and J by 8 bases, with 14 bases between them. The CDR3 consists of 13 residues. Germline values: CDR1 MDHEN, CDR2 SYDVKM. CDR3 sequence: CASSSWIRGGYTF. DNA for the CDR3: TGTGCCAGCAGTTCCTGGATCCGGGGGGGCTACACCTTC.

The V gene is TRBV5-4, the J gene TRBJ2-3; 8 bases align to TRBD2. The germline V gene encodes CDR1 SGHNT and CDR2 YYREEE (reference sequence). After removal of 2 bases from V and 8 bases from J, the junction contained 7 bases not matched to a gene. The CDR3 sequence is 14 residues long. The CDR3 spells CASSLLADMGTQYF. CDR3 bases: TGTGCCAGCAGCTTACTAGCGGACATGGGTACGCAGTATTTT.

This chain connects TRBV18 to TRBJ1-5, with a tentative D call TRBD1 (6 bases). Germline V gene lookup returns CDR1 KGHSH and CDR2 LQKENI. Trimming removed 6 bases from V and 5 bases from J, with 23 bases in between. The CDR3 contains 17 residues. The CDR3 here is CASSPYQTGSGHQPQHF. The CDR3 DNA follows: TGTGCCAGCTCCCCGTACCAGACAGGCTCGGGCCATCAGCCCCAGCATTTT.

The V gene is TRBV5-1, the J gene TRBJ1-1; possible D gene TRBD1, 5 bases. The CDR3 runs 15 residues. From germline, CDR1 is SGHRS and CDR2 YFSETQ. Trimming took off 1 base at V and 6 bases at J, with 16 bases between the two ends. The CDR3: CASSLRGGEGSEAFF. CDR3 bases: TGCGCCAGCAGCTTGAGGGGAGGGGAGGGCTCTGAAGCTTTCTTT.

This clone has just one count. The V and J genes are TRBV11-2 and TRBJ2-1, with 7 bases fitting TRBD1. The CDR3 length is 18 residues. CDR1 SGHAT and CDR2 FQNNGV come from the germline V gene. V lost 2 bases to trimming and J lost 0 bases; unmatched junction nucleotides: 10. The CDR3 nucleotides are TGTGCCAGCAGCTTAAACCAATTGACAGGGAGCTCCTACAATGAGCAGTTCTTC. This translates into CASSLNQLTGSSYNEQFF.

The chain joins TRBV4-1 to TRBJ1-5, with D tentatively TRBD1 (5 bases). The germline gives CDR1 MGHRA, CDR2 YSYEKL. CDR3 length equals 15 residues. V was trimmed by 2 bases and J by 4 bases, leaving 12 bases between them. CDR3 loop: CASSQRGAWNQPQHF. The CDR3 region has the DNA TGCGCCAGCAGCCAAAGGGGCGCGTGGAATCAGCCCCAGCATTTT.

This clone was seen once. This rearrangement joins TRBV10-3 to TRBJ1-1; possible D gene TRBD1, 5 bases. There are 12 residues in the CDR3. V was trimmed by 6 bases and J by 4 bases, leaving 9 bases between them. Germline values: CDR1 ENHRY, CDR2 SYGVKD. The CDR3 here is CAISGGGTEAFF. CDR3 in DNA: TGTGCCATCAGCGGGGGGGGCACTGAAGCTTTCTTT.

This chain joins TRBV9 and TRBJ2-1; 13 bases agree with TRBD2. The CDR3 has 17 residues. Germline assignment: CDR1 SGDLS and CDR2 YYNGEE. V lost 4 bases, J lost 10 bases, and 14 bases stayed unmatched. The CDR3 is CASSPYQGLAGSREQFF. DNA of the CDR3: TGTGCCAGCAGCCCATACCAGGGACTAGCGGGATCGCGGGAGCAGTTCTTC.

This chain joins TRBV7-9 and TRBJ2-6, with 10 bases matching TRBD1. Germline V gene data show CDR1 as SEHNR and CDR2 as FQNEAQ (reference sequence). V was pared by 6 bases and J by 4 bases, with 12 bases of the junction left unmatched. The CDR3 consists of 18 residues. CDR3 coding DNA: TGTGCCAGCAGAAAAGGGGGACAGGGGCTTTCCGGGGCCAACGTCCTGACTTTC. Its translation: CASRKGGQGLSGANVLTF.

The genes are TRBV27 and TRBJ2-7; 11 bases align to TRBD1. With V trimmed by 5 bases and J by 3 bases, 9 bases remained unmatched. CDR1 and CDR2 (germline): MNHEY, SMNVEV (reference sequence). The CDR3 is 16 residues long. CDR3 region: CASSPSVGTGGYEQYF. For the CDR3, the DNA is TGTGCCAGCAGTCCCAGCGTTGGGACAGGGGGCTACGAGCAGTACTTC.

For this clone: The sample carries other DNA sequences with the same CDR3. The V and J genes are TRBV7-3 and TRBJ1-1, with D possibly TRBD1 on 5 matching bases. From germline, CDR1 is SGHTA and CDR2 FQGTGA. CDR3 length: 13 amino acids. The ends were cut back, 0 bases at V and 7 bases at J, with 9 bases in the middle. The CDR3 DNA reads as TGTGCCAGCAGCTTAACTTCAGGGAGTGAAGCTTTCTTT. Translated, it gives CASSLTSGSEAFF.

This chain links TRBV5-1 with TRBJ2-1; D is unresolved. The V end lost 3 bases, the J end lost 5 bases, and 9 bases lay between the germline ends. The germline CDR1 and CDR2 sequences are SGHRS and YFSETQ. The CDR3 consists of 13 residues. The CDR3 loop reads CASSSVGDNEQFF. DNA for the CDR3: TGCGCCAGCAGCTCGGTTGGAGACAATGAGCAGTTCTTC.

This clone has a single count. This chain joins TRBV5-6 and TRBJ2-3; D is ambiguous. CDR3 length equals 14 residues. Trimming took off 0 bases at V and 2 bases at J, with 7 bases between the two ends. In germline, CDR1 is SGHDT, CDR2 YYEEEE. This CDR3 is CASSLGAHTDTQYF. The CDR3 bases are TGTGCCAGCAGCTTGGGGGCACACACAGATACGCAGTATTTT.

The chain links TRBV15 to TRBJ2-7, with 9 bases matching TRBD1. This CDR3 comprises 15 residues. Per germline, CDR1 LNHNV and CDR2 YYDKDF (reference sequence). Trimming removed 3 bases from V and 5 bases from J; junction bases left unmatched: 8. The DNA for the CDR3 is TGTGCCACCAGCAGGTCAGGACAGGGGTACCACGAGCAGTACTTC. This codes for CATSRSGQGYHEQYF.

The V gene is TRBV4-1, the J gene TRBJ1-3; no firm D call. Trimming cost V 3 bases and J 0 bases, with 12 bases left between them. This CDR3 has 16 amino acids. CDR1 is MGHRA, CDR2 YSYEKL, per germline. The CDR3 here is CASSHVDEGSGNTIYF. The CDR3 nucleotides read TGCGCCAGCAGCCACGTAGACGAGGGCTCTGGAAACACCATATATTTT.

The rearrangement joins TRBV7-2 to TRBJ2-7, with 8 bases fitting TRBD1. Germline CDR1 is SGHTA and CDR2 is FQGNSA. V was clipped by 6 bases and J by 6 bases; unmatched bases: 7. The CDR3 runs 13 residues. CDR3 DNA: TGTGCCAGCAGATACACAGGGGGTGGCGAGCAGTACTTC. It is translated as CASRYTGGGEQYF.

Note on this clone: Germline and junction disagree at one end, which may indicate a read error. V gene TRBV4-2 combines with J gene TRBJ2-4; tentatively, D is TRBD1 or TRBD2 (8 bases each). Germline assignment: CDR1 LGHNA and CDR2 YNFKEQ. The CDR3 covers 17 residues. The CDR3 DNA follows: TGTGCCAGCAGCCAAGATCGTACTAGCGGACAGGGCCCACCTGTGTCTTTC. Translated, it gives CASSQDRTSGQGPPVSF.

CDR3 sequence (DNA): TGTGCCAGCAGCTTAGCGCAGGGGATGAACACTGAAGCTTTCTTT. Residues: CASSLAQGMNTEAFF. The chain joins TRBV7-6 to TRBJ1-1, with D perhaps matching TRBD1 (6 bases). V dropped 0 bases and J dropped 0 bases, with 8 bases sitting between them. CDR1 SGHVS and CDR2 FNYEAQ come from the germline V gene. This CDR3 spans 15 amino acids.